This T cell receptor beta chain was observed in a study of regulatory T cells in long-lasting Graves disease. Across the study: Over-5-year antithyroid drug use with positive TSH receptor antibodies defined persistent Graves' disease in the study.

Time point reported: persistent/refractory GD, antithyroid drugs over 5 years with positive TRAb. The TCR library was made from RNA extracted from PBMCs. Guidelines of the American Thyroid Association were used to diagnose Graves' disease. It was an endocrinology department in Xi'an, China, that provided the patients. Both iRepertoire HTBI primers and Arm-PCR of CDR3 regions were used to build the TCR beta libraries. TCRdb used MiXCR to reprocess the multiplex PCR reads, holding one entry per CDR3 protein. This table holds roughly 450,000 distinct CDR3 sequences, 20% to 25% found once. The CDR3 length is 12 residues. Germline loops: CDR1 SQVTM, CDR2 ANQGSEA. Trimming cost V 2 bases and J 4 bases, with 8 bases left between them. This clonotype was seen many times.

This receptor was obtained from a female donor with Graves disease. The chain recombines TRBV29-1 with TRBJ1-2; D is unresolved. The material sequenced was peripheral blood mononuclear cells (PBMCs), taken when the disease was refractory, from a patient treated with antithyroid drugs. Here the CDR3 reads CSVEKGAYGYTF. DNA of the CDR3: TGCAGCGTTGAAAAGGGAGCCTATGGCTACACCTTC. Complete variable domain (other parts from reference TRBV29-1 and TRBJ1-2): SAVISQKPSRDICQRGTSLTIQCQVDSQVTMMFWYRQQPGQSLTLIATANQGSEATYESGFVIDKFPISRPNLTFSTLTVSNMSPEDSSIYLCSVEKGAYGYTFGSGTRLTVV.